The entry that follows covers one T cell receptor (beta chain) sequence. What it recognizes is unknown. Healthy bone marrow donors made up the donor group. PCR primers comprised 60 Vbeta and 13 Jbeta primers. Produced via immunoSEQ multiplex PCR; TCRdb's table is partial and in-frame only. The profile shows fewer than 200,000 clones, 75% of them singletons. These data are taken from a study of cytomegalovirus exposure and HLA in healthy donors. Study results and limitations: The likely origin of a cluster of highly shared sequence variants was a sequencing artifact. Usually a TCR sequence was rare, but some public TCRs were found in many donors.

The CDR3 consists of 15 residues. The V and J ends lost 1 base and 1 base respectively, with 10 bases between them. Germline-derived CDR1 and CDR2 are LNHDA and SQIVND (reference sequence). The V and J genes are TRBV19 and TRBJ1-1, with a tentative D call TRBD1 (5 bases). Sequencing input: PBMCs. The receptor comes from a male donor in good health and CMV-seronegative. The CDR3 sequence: CASSIAGGGNTEAFF. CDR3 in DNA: TGTGCCAGTAGTATAGCCGGCGGGGGGAACACTGAAGCTTTCTTT.